Below, 28 T cell receptor beta chains from the same sample are listed, as sequenced in a study of cytomegalovirus exposure and HLA in healthy donors. Primers: 60 Vbeta forward and 13 Jbeta reverse. Profiled with immunoSEQ multiplex PCR; TCRdb holds only in-frame clones, not every one. The sample carries approximately 92,000 clones, 81% recorded once. What was sequenced was PBMCs. These receptors originate from an older woman in good health and CMV-seropositive.

This sequence joins TRBV7-2 and TRBJ2-1; 7 positions agree with TRBD2. Unmatched junction bases numbered 13, after V lost 1 base and J lost 7 bases. Germline-derived CDR1 and CDR2 are SGHTA and FQGNSA. The CDR3 length is 17 residues. Written as DNA, the CDR3 is TGTGCCAGCAGCTTAGGGGGAGGGCTAGCGGTAAAAAATGAGCAGTTCTTC. Its translation: CASSLGGGLAVKNEQFF.

This chain joins TRBV7-9 and TRBJ1-4, with 8 nucleotides matching TRBD1. The CDR3 spans 19 residues. The germline CDR1 and CDR2 sequences are SEHNR and FQNEAQ (reference sequence). V gave up 3 bases and J gave up 0 bases; unmatched junction bases: 12. CDR3 amino acids: CASSLRTGTGDSTNEKLFF. The CDR3 nucleotides read TGTGCCAGCAGCTTGCGAACCGGGACAGGCGATTCAACTAATGAAAAACTGTTTTTT.

The V and J genes are TRBV5-6 and TRBJ2-7; weak D call: TRBD1 (5 bases). The CDR3 covers 15 residues. Per germline, CDR1 SGHDT and CDR2 YYEEEE. V gave up 0 bases and J gave up 3 bases, with 13 bases separating them. The CDR3 region has the DNA TGTGCCAGCAGCTTGGCCGGACACGAAATCTACGAGCAGTACTTC. This translates into CASSLAGHEIYEQYF.

The rearrangement joins TRBV2 to TRBJ2-7, with TRBD2 matching 9 bases. This CDR3 is built from 14 residues. V lost 8 bases to trimming and J lost 1 base; unmatched junction nucleotides: 6. Looked up from germline, CDR1 is SNHLY and CDR2 is FYNNEI. This CDR3 is CASSLSGRSYEQYF. The DNA for the CDR3 is TGTGCCAGCTCCCTTAGCGGGAGATCCTACGAGCAGTACTTC.

The rearrangement links TRBV18 to TRBJ1-2; TRBD1 might be the D (6 bases). Trimming took 3 bases from V and 8 from J, leaving 28 bases between them. The CDR3 extends over 18 amino acids. Per germline, CDR1 KGHSH and CDR2 LQKENI. The CDR3 protein is CASSPSMGGHSVSGGYTF. The CDR3 bases are TGTGCCAGCTCACCCTCCATGGGGGGGCATTCTGTGAGCGGGGGCTACACCTTC.

The chain couples TRBV2 to TRBJ2-5, with 8 bases identical to TRBD2. The germline CDR1 and CDR2 sequences are SNHLY and FYNNEI. J was trimmed by 4 bases and V by 5 bases; bases with no gene match: 12. This CDR3 spans 16 amino acids. CDR3 amino acids: CASSFRQTGLAETQYF. CDR3 DNA sequence: TGTGCCAGCAGTTTCCGTCAAACCGGACTAGCAGAGACCCAGTACTTC.

This clone was picked up one time. This chain links TRBV7-2 with TRBJ2-7; perhaps TRBD1 as D (6 bases). Germline assignment: CDR1 SGHTA and CDR2 FQGNSA. The CDR3 sequence is 15 residues long. Trimming pared 2 bases from V and 1 base from J, leaving 12 bases between. CDR3 sequence: CASSLSGQGSYEQYF. CDR3 DNA: TGTGCCAGCAGCTTATCGGGGCAGGGGTCCTACGAGCAGTACTTC.

The chain carries TRBV7-9 and TRBJ2-2, with 12 bases that match TRBD2. Germline-derived CDR1 and CDR2 are SEHNR and FQNEAQ (reference sequence). This CDR3 has 17 amino acids. V lost 5 bases and J lost 4; bases outside the gene matches: 8. For the CDR3, the DNA is TGTGCCAGCAGCCGACTAGCGGGAGCCCGGGGCACCGGGGAGCTGTTTTTT. Encoded protein: CASSRLAGARGTGELFF.

This clone was counted only a few times. J is TRBJ2-7 and V is TRBV5-1; 10 nucleotides align to TRBD1. The CDR3 contains 15 residues. The germline V gene has CDR1 SGHRS and CDR2 YFSETQ. J lost 0 bases, V lost 4 bases, and 4 bases had no gene match. The CDR3 loop reads CASSPRQGASYEQYF. The CDR3, as DNA: TGCGCCAGCAGCCCGCGACAGGGGGCCTCCTACGAGCAGTACTTC.

The chain joins TRBV5-5 to TRBJ1-1; 8 bases fit TRBD1. Germline CDR1 reads SGHKS; CDR2 reads YYEKEE (reference sequence). V was pared by 4 bases and J by 3 bases, with 2 bases of the junction left unmatched. The CDR3 totals 13 residues. In DNA form, the CDR3 reads TGTGCCAGCAGCCTGGACAGGGACACTGAAGCTTTCTTT. It codes for CASSLDRDTEAFF.

The chain employs TRBV5-4 and TRBJ1-1; the D gene is possibly TRBD1 (6 bases). V gave up 2 bases and J gave up 3 bases, with 11 bases separating them. CDR1 is SGHNT, CDR2 YYREEE, per germline (reference sequence). The CDR3 is made up of 14 amino acids. This CDR3 is CASSFRDTDTEAFF. CDR3 bases: TGTGCCAGCAGCTTTAGGGACACAGACACTGAAGCTTTCTTT.

This clone was detected only a few times. In DNA form, the CDR3 reads TGTGCCAGCAGTTGGATTGCAGGTGCCACCTACGAGCAGTACTTC. Protein product: CASSWIAGATYEQYF. The rearrangement links TRBV2 to TRBJ2-7; D is ambiguous. Germline V gives CDR1 SNHLY, CDR2 FYNNEI. This CDR3 spans 15 amino acids. V dropped 5 bases and J dropped 2 bases, with 16 bases sitting between them. The full variable domain, completed using reference TRBV2 and TRBJ2-7, is EPEVTQTPSHQVTQMGQEVILRCVPISNHLYFYWYRQILGQKVEFLVSFYNNEISEKSEIFDDQFSVERPDGSNFTLKIRSTKLEDSAMYFCASSWIAGATYEQYFGPGTRLTVT.

V and J are TRBV7-2 and TRBJ2-7; 8 positions match TRBD2. Trimming at V came to 1 base and at J to 1 base, leaving 3 bases not matched to a gene. Germline V CDR1 and CDR2: SGHTA, FQGNSA. The CDR3 sequence is 15 residues long. Here the CDR3 reads CASSLGSGASYEQYF. CDR3 nucleotide sequence: TGTGCCAGCAGCTTAGGTAGCGGGGCTTCCTACGAGCAGTACTTC.

The rearrangement uses TRBV11-3 and TRBJ1-1; D may be TRBD1 (5 bases). Trimming cost V 5 bases and J 4 bases, with 14 bases left between them. Germline loops: CDR1 SGHNT, CDR2 YENEEA. This CDR3 has 14 amino acids. The DNA of the CDR3 is TGTGCCAGCAGCAGGGGCCCCTTAGGCACTGAAGCTTTCTTT. Translated, it gives CASSRGPLGTEAFF.

V and J are TRBV6-6 and TRBJ1-2; 8 bases agree with TRBD1. J gave up 5 bases and V 6 bases, and 8 bases lay outside the gene matches. Germline V gene sequence: CDR1 MNHNY, CDR2 SVGAGI (reference sequence). The CDR3 loop spans 14 amino acids. CDR3 region: CASSVDRDGYGYTF. The CDR3 DNA reads as TGTGCCAGCAGCGTGGACAGGGACGGGTATGGCTACACCTTC.

The chain couples TRBV6-6 to TRBJ2-5; 7 bases agree with TRBD1. Germline-derived CDR1 and CDR2 are MNHNY and SVGAGI (reference sequence). The CDR3 has 13 residues. V lost 0 bases, J lost 9 bases, and 4 bases stayed unmatched. In DNA, the CDR3 is TGTGCCAGCAGTTACTCTGGGGGACAGCCCCAGTACTTC. It is translated as CASSYSGGQPQYF.

The rearrangement links TRBV30 to TRBJ2-7; 9 nucleotides line up with TRBD1. The CDR3 totals 15 residues. V lost 0 bases, J lost 3 bases, and 6 bases stayed unmatched. Germline V gene sequence: CDR1 GTSNPN, CDR2 SVGIG (reference sequence). CDR3 in DNA: TGTGCCTGGAGTGTACACAGGACAGGGGACTACGAGCAGTACTTC. This translates into CAWSVHRTGDYEQYF.

The chain recombines TRBV28 with TRBJ2-2; 10 bases fit TRBD2. The CDR3 has 18 residues. The germline V gene has CDR1 MDHEN and CDR2 SYDVKM. V dropped 8 bases and J dropped 3; count of bases not matched to a gene: 15. The CDR3 coding sequence is TGTGCCAGCGTGGATTCAGCGGGAGGGCCGGGTTACACCGGGGAGCTGTTTTTT. Encoded protein: CASVDSAGGPGYTGELFF.

The chain joins TRBV19 to TRBJ2-5; D ambiguous. CDR3 length: 11 residues. Germline loops: CDR1 LNHDA, CDR2 SQIVND (reference sequence). Trimming shortened V by 5 bases and J by 7 bases, and 8 bases separated the two germline ends. The CDR3 region is CASSSPWTQYF. CDR3 in DNA: TGTGCCAGTAGTTCCCCTTGGACCCAGTACTTC.

In this sample, this clone turned up a few times. V gene TRBV6-1 combines with J gene TRBJ2-2, with D maybe TRBD1 (6 bases). The CDR3 runs 11 residues. Germline values: CDR1 MNHNS, CDR2 SASEGT. Trimming pared 7 bases from V and 7 bases from J, leaving 7 bases between. CDR3 sequence: CASNRDGELFF. For the CDR3, the DNA is TGTGCCAGCAACAGGGACGGGGAGCTGTTTTTT.

This clone came up a few times. The chain joins TRBV5-1 to TRBJ1-1; 7 bases are a match to TRBD1. The CDR3 contains 15 residues. The V segment lost 4 bases and the J segment 1 base; nucleotides outside the gene matches: 7. Germline V gives CDR1 SGHRS, CDR2 YFSETQ. CDR3 in DNA: TGCGCCAGCAGCCAGAGGACAGGACCGAACACTGAAGCTTTCTTT. Translating gives CASSQRTGPNTEAFF.

The V and J genes are TRBV19 and TRBJ2-5; TRBD1 is a possible D gene (6 bases). V lost 5 bases, J lost 3 bases, and 13 bases lay in between. The CDR3 is 14 amino acids. From germline, CDR1 is LNHDA and CDR2 SQIVND (reference sequence). The CDR3 sequence: CASSLGTQKETQYF. CDR3 nucleotides: TGTGCCAGTAGTCTCGGGACACAGAAAGAGACCCAGTACTTC. The whole variable domain, remainder taken from reference TRBV19 and TRBJ2-5, is DGGITQSPKYLFRKEGQNVTLSCEQNLNHDAMYWYRQDPGQGLRLIYYSQIVNDFQKGDIAEGYSVSREKKESFPLTVTSAQKNPTAFYLCASSLGTQKETQYFGPGTRLLVL.

The rearrangement links TRBV9 to TRBJ2-2; 10 bases line up with TRBD2. CDR1 and CDR2 (germline): SGDLS, YYNGEE. V lost 1 base, J lost 7 bases, and 10 bases stayed unmatched. This CDR3 is built from 17 residues. In DNA, the CDR3 is TGTGCCAGCAGCGTATTGGCTAGCGGGAGAACGAACGGGGAGCTGTTTTTT. This codes for CASSVLASGRTNGELFF.

This sequence joins TRBV9 and TRBJ1-1; D might be TRBD1 (5 bases). Germline CDR1 reads SGDLS; CDR2 reads YYNGEE. Trimming removed 4 bases from V and 7 bases from J, with 23 bases in between. There are 16 residues in the CDR3. The CDR3, as DNA: TGTGCCAGCAGCTCCGGGGGTCCGACGAGTCTAATTGAAGCTTTCTTT. This translates into CASSSGGPTSLIEAFF.

The count of this clone is one. V and J are TRBV19 and TRBJ2-5, with TRBD2 identical over 7 bases. The CDR3 is made up of 14 amino acids. Germline V gene lookup returns CDR1 LNHDA and CDR2 SQIVND (reference sequence). J was trimmed by 5 bases and V by 7 bases; bases with no gene match: 10. CDR3: CASKEGGPRETQYF. The CDR3 DNA reads TGTGCCAGTAAGGAGGGAGGGCCGCGGGAGACCCAGTACTTC.

The chain joins TRBV19 to TRBJ2-3; 11 positions agree with TRBD2. Germline V lookup: CDR1 LNHDA, CDR2 SQIVND (reference sequence). The CDR3 sequence is 15 residues long. The J segment lost 1 base and the V segment lost 5 bases, leaving 2 bases of the junction unmatched. The CDR3 coding sequence is TGTGCCAGTAGTCCGGGACTAGCGGGCACAGATACGCAGTATTTT. Amino acids: CASSPGLAGTDTQYF.

The genes are TRBV7-9 and TRBJ2-7; 7 bases agree with TRBD1. This CDR3 is built from 15 residues. Germline values: CDR1 SEHNR, CDR2 FQNEAQ (reference sequence). V lost 1 base and J lost 5; bases outside the gene matches: 8. Written as DNA, the CDR3 is TGTGCCAGCAGCTTAGGAGCAGGGGGTGGTAACGAGCAGTACTTC. It is translated as CASSLGAGGGNEQYF.

The rearrangement joins TRBV5-1 to TRBJ1-4; D remains ambiguous. The CDR3 is made up of 16 amino acids. V dropped 3 bases and J dropped 7 bases, with 19 bases sitting between them. Germline CDR1 SGHRS, CDR2 YFSETQ. The CDR3 coding sequence is TGCGCCAGCAGCTCCTCGGGAGCGAGGGTGGGTGAAAAACTGTTTTTT. Protein: CASSSSGARVGEKLFF.